This T cell receptor beta chain was recovered during a study of technical replicates of blood from several donors. Data came from immunoSEQ multiplex PCR; TCRdb stores just in-frame clones and leaves some out. The table shows tens of thousands of clones, with approximately 90% occurring only once. This sequence was found in a human donor in good health. Some clones in this sample may be carry-over from other donors' samples. Sequencing was done on a sample of PBMCs.

The DNA of the CDR3 is TGTGCCAGCAGCCCGGCCATTCACGGGGTAGAGACCCAGTACTTC. Protein product: CASSPAIHGVETQYF. The chain carries TRBV11-2 and TRBJ2-5; TRBD2 might be the D (5 bases). Trimming cost V 5 bases and J 4 bases, with 17 bases left between them. The germline gives CDR1 SGHAT, CDR2 FQNNGV. This CDR3 is 15 amino acids long. Supplemented by reference TRBV11-2 and TRBJ2-5, the full variable domain reads EAGVAQSPRYKIIEKRQSVAFWCNPISGHATLYWYQQILGQGPKLLIQFQNNGVVDDSQLPKDRFSAERLKGVDSTLKIQPAKLEDSAVYLCASSPAIHGVETQYFGPGTRLLVL.